The table lists the clone carrying this T cell receptor (beta chain) with a few counts. As the sequencing template, cDNA was produced by extracting RNA and reverse transcribing it. Method: immunoSEQ multiplex PCR; TCRdb's copy keeps in-frame clones and lacks some. This sample has 95,000 to 100,000 clones, with 60% found just once. This sample is part of a study of CD8+ T cells in alopecia areata. Across the study: Treated patients were dosed with oral tofacitinib, taking 5 to 10 mg twice daily.

The CDR3 is 12 amino acids. Trimming removed 8 bases from V and 0 bases from J, with 5 bases in between. The V gene's germline CDR1 is MGHDK and CDR2 SYGVNS. As to treatment: oral pan-JAK inhibitor, 5-10 mg twice daily. The material was CD8+ T cells sorted from blood, obtained at approximately week 60, from a patient treated with tofacitinib. This chain connects TRBV25-1 to TRBJ2-1; D unresolved. This receptor was identified in a human donor with alopecia areata. CDR3 sequence reads: CASGDSYNEQFF. The CDR3 DNA reads as TGTGCCAGCGGCGACTCCTACAATGAGCAGTTCTTC. The whole variable domain, filled in from reference TRBV25-1 and TRBJ2-1, reads EADIYQTPRYLVIGTGKKITLECSQTMGHDKMYWYQQDPGMELHLIHYSYGVNSTEKGDLSSESTVSRIRTEHFPLTLESARPSHTSQYLCASGDSYNEQFFGPGTRLTVL.